A single sample is the source of the 30 T cell receptor beta chains below, sequenced in a study of blood T cell repertoires in COVID-19. The assay was immunoSEQ multiplex PCR, and TCRdb's table has in-frame clones only and misses some. This table has around 250,000 clones, around 88% appearing once. Sequencing was carried out using PBMCs or T cells enriched from blood (not recorded which). These receptors were obtained from a woman in her fifties or sixties who had recovered from COVID-19.

The chain is built from TRBV7-8 and TRBJ2-1; no clear D. With 5 bases removed from V and 4 bases from J, the gap between germline ends came to 6 bases. Germline-derived CDR1 and CDR2 are SGHVS and FQNEAQ. CDR3 length equals 12 residues. The CDR3 spells CASSPQYNEQFF. CDR3 sequence (DNA): TGTGCCAGCAGCCCCCAATACAATGAGCAGTTCTTC. Using reference TRBV7-8 and TRBJ2-1 for the parts outside the CDR3, the full variable domain is GAGVSQSPRYKVAKRGQDVALRCDPISGHVSLFWYQQALGQGPEFLTYFQNEAQLDKSGLPSDRFFAERPEGSVSTLKIQRTQQEDSAVYLCASSPQYNEQFFGPGTRLTVL.

The chain recombines TRBV5-4 with TRBJ1-2; no clear D gene. This CDR3 is 13 amino acids long. Germline loops: CDR1 SGHNT, CDR2 YYREEE (reference sequence). Trimming removed 2 bases from V and 5 bases from J, with 10 bases in between. The CDR3 loop reads CASSFVPVYGYTF. The CDR3 DNA reads TGTGCCAGCAGCTTTGTCCCTGTTTATGGCTACACCTTC.

The chain couples TRBV27 to TRBJ2-1; 9 bases align to TRBD2. CDR3 length equals 17 residues. Trimming took 4 bases from V and 1 from J; bases not matched to a gene: 8. Germline CDR1 MNHEY, CDR2 SMNVEV (reference sequence). This CDR3 reads CASSWVSGRPSYNEQFF. The CDR3 nucleotides read TGTGCCAGCAGTTGGGTAAGCGGGAGGCCTTCCTACAATGAGCAGTTCTTC.

This sequence joins TRBV25-1 and TRBJ1-4; 10 nucleotides align to TRBD1. Unmatched junction bases numbered 8, after V lost 1 base and J lost 6 bases. CDR1 is MGHDK, CDR2 SYGVNS, per germline. This CDR3 is 17 amino acids long. In DNA form, the CDR3 reads TGTGCCAGCAGTGAATTCCGCGCAGGGACAGGGGATGAAAAACTGTTTTTT. Its protein product is CASSEFRAGTGDEKLFF. The variable domain in full, completed from reference TRBV25-1 and TRBJ1-4, reads EADIYQTPRYLVIGTGKKITLECSQTMGHDKMYWYQQDPGMELHLIHYSYGVNSTEKGDLSSESTVSRIRTEHFPLTLESARPSHTSQYLCASSEFRAGTGDEKLFFGSGTQLSVL.

This clone was seen only a few times. The J gene is TRBJ1-6, the V gene TRBV30; D unresolved. The CDR3 contains 15 residues. CDR1 is GTSNPN, CDR2 SVGIG, per germline (reference sequence). Trimming removed 1 base from V and 1 base from J, with 8 bases in between. The CDR3 DNA reads TGTGCCTGGAGTGGGGAGGGTTCCTATAATTCACCCCTCCACTTT. Translating gives CAWSGEGSYNSPLHF.

This chain links TRBV5-1 with TRBJ1-2, with 8 bases identical to TRBD1. CDR3 length: 14 residues. Germline CDR1 SGHRS, CDR2 YFSETQ. J gave up 2 bases and V 0 bases, and 0 bases lay outside the gene matches. The CDR3 loop is CASSLGQGNYGYTF. Written as DNA, the CDR3 is TGCGCCAGCAGCTTGGGACAGGGGAACTATGGCTACACCTTC. The full variable domain, with the rest looked up from reference TRBV5-1 and TRBJ1-2, is KAGVTQTPRYLIKTRGQQVTLSCSPISGHRSVSWYQQTPGQGLQFLFEYFSETQRNKGNFPGRFSGRQFSNSRSEMNVSTLELGDSALYLCASSLGQGNYGYTFGSGTRLTVV.

Only one count was recorded for this clone. J is TRBJ2-5 and V is TRBV20-1; D is possibly TRBD2 (6 bases). The CDR3 spans 14 residues. Trimming took 5 bases from V and 2 from J, leaving 15 bases between them. Germline CDR1 reads DFQATT; CDR2 reads SNEGSKA (reference sequence). Written as DNA, the CDR3 is TGCAGTGCTGGTGGCGGCGGGGCGCAAGAGACCCAGTACTTC. Its protein is CSAGGGGAQETQYF.

This clone appeared once. The chain has TRBV9 and TRBJ2-2; D might be TRBD1 (6 bases). Germline loops: CDR1 SGDLS, CDR2 YYNGEE. Trimming pared 3 bases from V and 4 bases from J, leaving 13 bases between. The CDR3 totals 15 residues. CDR3 in DNA: TGTGCCAGCAGCGGAAGCCAGGGGCGCACCGGGGAGCTGTTTTTT. Its translation is CASSGSQGRTGELFF. The whole variable domain, remainder taken from reference TRBV9 and TRBJ2-2, is DSGVTQTPKHLITATGQRVTLRCSPRSGDLSVYWYQQSLDQGLQFLIQYYNGEERAKGNILERFSAQQFPDLHSELNLSSLELGDSALYFCASSGSQGRTGELFFGEGSRLTVL.

V gene TRBV9 combines with J gene TRBJ2-2, with D unclear. This CDR3 spans 16 amino acids. Per germline, CDR1 SGDLS and CDR2 YYNGEE. The V gene lost 3 bases and the J gene lost 6 bases, with 18 bases spanning the gap. The CDR3 protein is CASSARGPPTPGELFF. In DNA, the CDR3 is TGTGCCAGCAGCGCCAGAGGTCCCCCAACACCCGGGGAGCTGTTTTTT.

Turning to this clone: Other DNA sequences from this sample encode an identical CDR3 as well. V is TRBV9 and J is TRBJ2-7; maybe TRBD1 (5 bases). The V end was cut by 0 bases, the J end by 0 bases, with 7 bases between. Looked up from germline, CDR1 is SGDLS and CDR2 is YYNGEE. The CDR3 is 14 amino acids. CDR3 DNA: TGTGCCAGCAGCGTAGGACAGTCCTCCTACGAGCAGTACTTC. This sequence encodes CASSVGQSSYEQYF.

This clone has just one count. The CDR3 sequence: CASSYGQNTEAFF. The CDR3 region has the DNA TGTGCCAGCAGTTACGGGCAGAACACTGAAGCTTTCTTT. The rearrangement joins TRBV6-5 to TRBJ1-1; D remains unclear. The CDR3 runs 13 residues. Trimming pared 2 bases from V and 1 base from J, leaving 5 bases between. Looked up from germline, CDR1 is MNHEY and CDR2 is SVGAGI.

This sequence joins TRBV19 and TRBJ1-5; TRBD1 aligns across 10 bases. There are 16 residues in the CDR3. V gave up 5 bases and J gave up 7 bases; unmatched junction bases: 11. Germline CDR1 is LNHDA and CDR2 is SQIVND (reference sequence). CDR3 coding DNA: TGTGCCAGTAGTTTTCTACTCGGGACAGGGGCGCAGCCCCAGCATTTT. This encodes CASSFLLGTGAQPQHF.

The V and J genes are TRBV10-3 and TRBJ1-1; 10 bases agree with TRBD1. The germline V gene has CDR1 ENHRY and CDR2 SYGVKD. J was trimmed by 6 bases and V by 9 bases; bases with no gene match: 1. The CDR3 is 11 residues long. The CDR3 DNA reads as TGTGCCATAGGACAGGGGGCTGAAGCTTTCTTT. As protein: CAIGQGAEAFF.

The V call is TRBV7-2, the J call TRBJ2-5; D might be TRBD2 (6 bases). V was clipped by 5 bases and J by 2 bases, with 18 bases between them. The CDR3 is 16 amino acids. Germline V lookup: CDR1 SGHTA, CDR2 FQGNSA. The CDR3 DNA is TGTGCCAGCAGCCAGCCCATAGCGGCGGGGCAAGAGACCCAGTACTTC. It yields the protein CASSQPIAAGQETQYF. Full variable domain (rest looked up from reference TRBV7-2 and TRBJ2-5): GAGVSQSPSNKVTEKGKDVELRCDPISGHTALYWYRQSLGQGLEFLIYFQGNSAPDKSGLPSDRFSAERTGGSVSTLTIQRTQQEDSAVYLCASSQPIAAGQETQYFGPGTRLLVL.

This chain joins TRBV2 and TRBJ1-2; perhaps TRBD1 as D (6 bases). The CDR3 is made up of 14 amino acids. V lost 6 bases, J lost 2 bases, and 13 bases lay in between. Germline CDR1 reads SNHLY; CDR2 reads FYNNEI. The CDR3 sequence is CASSFGQTNYGYTF. The CDR3, as DNA: TGTGCCAGCAGCTTCGGACAGACCAACTATGGCTACACCTTC.

This clone was detected a few times. The chain links TRBV27 to TRBJ1-1; D gene ambiguous. Trimming shortened V by 0 bases and J by 1 base, and 6 bases separated the two germline ends. CDR1 is MNHEY, CDR2 SMNVEV, per germline (reference sequence). This CDR3 region has 14 residues. The CDR3: CASSLSAANTEAFF. The CDR3 region has the DNA TGTGCCAGCAGTTTATCTGCGGCGAACACTGAAGCTTTCTTT.

The rearrangement uses TRBV28 and TRBJ2-5; 11 nucleotides line up with TRBD2. V shed 2 bases, J shed 4 bases, and the junction held 6 bases outside the gene matches. The CDR3 spans 16 residues. Germline V gives CDR1 MDHEN, CDR2 SYDVKM. In nucleotides, the CDR3 is TGTGCCAGCAGTTTAGTAGCGGGAGGGCGGCGAGAGACCCAGTACTTC. It codes for CASSLVAGGRRETQYF.

The V gene is TRBV6-2 or TRBV6-3, the J gene TRBJ2-5; 8 bases are a match to TRBD2. CDR1 is MNHEY, CDR2 SVGEGT, per germline. This CDR3 is 16 amino acids long. With V trimmed by 5 bases and J by 3 bases, 11 bases remained unmatched. DNA of the CDR3: TGTGCCAGCAGTCCCTCTTACTTAGCGGGAAAAGAGACCCAGTACTTC. It yields the protein CASSPSYLAGKETQYF.

V is TRBV28 and J is TRBJ1-2; D remains unclear. V lost 7 bases to trimming and J lost 6 bases, with 12 bases between them. The V gene's germline CDR1 is MDHEN and CDR2 SYDVKM. The CDR3 loop spans 12 amino acids. The CDR3 coding sequence is TGTGCCAGCACCAAGAGGGTTCATGGCTACACCTTC. Protein sequence: CASTKRVHGYTF.

This chain links TRBV15 with TRBJ1-3; D is perhaps TRBD1 (5 bases). Trimming removed 3 bases at V and 8 bases at J, with 17 bases between. Germline V gives CDR1 LNHNV, CDR2 YYDKDF (reference sequence). The CDR3 consists of 15 residues. In nucleotides, the CDR3 is TGTGCCACCAGCAGGTTCATTGGGGCGGTGGACACCATATATTTT. Translation gives CATSRFIGAVDTIYF.

The chain has TRBV4-3 and TRBJ1-6; possibly TRBD1 for D (5 bases). The CDR3 spans 16 residues. Trimming cost V 1 base and J 4 bases, with 11 bases left between them. CDR1 LGHNA and CDR2 YSLEER come from the germline V gene. The CDR3 loop reads CASSQGDYLYNSPLHF. DNA of the CDR3: TGCGCCAGCAGCCAAGGGGACTACCTTTATAATTCACCCCTCCACTTT.

The rearrangement uses TRBV4-3 and TRBJ1-1; 8 nucleotides align to TRBD1. Germline loops: CDR1 LGHNA, CDR2 YSLEER. V lost 8 bases, J lost 3 bases, and 5 bases stayed unmatched. This CDR3 is 13 amino acids long. CDR3 loop: CASAGGRDTEAFF. The CDR3 DNA sequence: TGCGCCAGCGCAGGGGGCAGGGACACTGAAGCTTTCTTT.

The chain uses TRBV18 and TRBJ2-1; tentatively, D is TRBD2 (6 bases). The V and J ends lost 4 bases and 3 bases respectively, with 13 bases between them. Per germline, CDR1 KGHSH and CDR2 LQKENI. The CDR3 runs to 15 residues. The CDR3 nucleotides are TGTGCCAGCTCACTGGACTATCCCGACTACAATGAGCAGTTCTTC. This encodes CASSLDYPDYNEQFF.

This chain connects TRBV24-1 to TRBJ2-2; 9 nucleotides line up with TRBD1. V shed 5 bases, J shed 5 bases, and the junction held 5 bases outside the gene matches. Per germline, CDR1 KGHDR and CDR2 SFDVKD. The CDR3 has 15 residues. The CDR3 is CATSATGTGTGELFF. CDR3 sequence (DNA): TGTGCCACCAGTGCCACCGGGACAGGGACCGGGGAGCTGTTTTTT.

V usage is TRBV18 and J usage is TRBJ2-1; 10 bases fit TRBD1. Germline V gene sequence: CDR1 KGHSH, CDR2 LQKENI. V shed 2 bases and J 7 bases; nucleotides not matched to a gene: 5. The CDR3 covers 15 residues. This CDR3 reads CASSPGQGGLNEQFF. DNA for the CDR3: TGTGCCAGCTCACCAGGACAGGGGGGGTTGAATGAGCAGTTCTTC.

The chain employs TRBV4-1 and TRBJ1-5; perhaps TRBD1 as D (5 bases). Germline V gene sequence: CDR1 MGHRA, CDR2 YSYEKL. This CDR3 has 13 residues. Trimming took off 7 bases at V and 7 bases at J, with 14 bases between the two ends. The CDR3, as DNA: TGCGCCAGCAACCCACAGGTAGGGCAGCCCCAGCATTTT. This codes for CASNPQVGQPQHF.

This clone occurred once. This chain connects TRBV4-2 to TRBJ2-1; 9 nucleotides match TRBD1. The CDR3 sequence is 13 residues long. Germline assignment: CDR1 LGHNA and CDR2 YNFKEQ. J gave up 15 bases and V 3 bases, and 9 bases lay outside the gene matches. In nucleotides, the CDR3 is TGTGCCAGCAGCCAGGAGGACAGGGGTCGTCGGTTCTTC. It yields the protein CASSQEDRGRRFF.

The chain is built from TRBV5-1 and TRBJ2-3; TRBD2 agrees at 12 bases. V shed 4 bases, J shed 3 bases, and the junction held 9 bases outside the gene matches. The CDR3 spans 17 residues. Looked up from germline, CDR1 is SGHRS and CDR2 is YFSETQ. DNA for the CDR3: TGCGCCAGCAGCATCCAGCTAGCGGGAGGGAGGACAGATACGCAGTATTTT. Its translation is CASSIQLAGGRTDTQYF.

This clone was detected a few times. The genes are TRBV29-1 and TRBJ2-7, with D perhaps matching TRBD1 (7 bases). This CDR3 has 11 amino acids. Trimming took off 6 bases at V and 6 bases at J, with 12 bases between the two ends. The germline CDR1 and CDR2 sequences are SQVTM and ANQGSEA. The CDR3 DNA follows: TGCAGCGTCCGACAGGGAGGCGAGCAGTACTTC. As protein: CSVRQGGEQYF.

The rearrangement joins TRBV7-2 to TRBJ1-1, with D unresolved. V was cut by 1 base and J by 8 bases, with 11 bases left in between. This CDR3 region has 13 residues. Germline assignment: CDR1 SGHTA and CDR2 FQGNSA. Here the CDR3 reads CASSLDFQREAFF. Written as DNA, the CDR3 is TGTGCCAGCAGCTTAGATTTCCAACGGGAAGCTTTCTTT.